This T cell receptor beta chain came from a study of blood T cell repertoires in COVID-19. Per the original data handling: Reference gene primer amplification in the assay estimated nucleated cell counts. The protocol was immunoSEQ multiplex PCR, while the TCRdb copy is restricted to in-frame clones and leaves out a portion. The V and J calls and clone size are taken from that table; D and trimming were inferred from the DNA. The profile shows 250,000 to 300,000 clones, around 91% of them singletons. This clone was counted once. The CDR3 is made up of 13 amino acids. V was pared by 8 bases and J by 4 bases, with 12 bases between.

The sequence came from a woman in her fifties or sixties with COVID-19, enrolled during active disease. This chain connects TRBV12-3 or TRBV12-4 to TRBJ1-5; TRBD1 is a possible D gene (5 bases). Sample: peripheral blood. In nucleotides, the CDR3 is TGTGCCAGCGGGCAGGGCCTTAATCAGCCCCAGCATTTT. Amino acid sequence: CASGQGLNQPQHF.